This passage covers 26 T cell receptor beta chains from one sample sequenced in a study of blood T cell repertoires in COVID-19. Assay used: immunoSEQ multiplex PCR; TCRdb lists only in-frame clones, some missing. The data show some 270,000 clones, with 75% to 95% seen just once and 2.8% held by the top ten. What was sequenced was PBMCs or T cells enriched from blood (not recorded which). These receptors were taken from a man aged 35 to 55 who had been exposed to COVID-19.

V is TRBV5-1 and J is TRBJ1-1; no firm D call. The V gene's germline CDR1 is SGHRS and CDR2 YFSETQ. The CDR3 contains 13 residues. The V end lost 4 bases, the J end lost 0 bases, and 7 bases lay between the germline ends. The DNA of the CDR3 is TGCGCCAGCAGCAGAGCCGTGAACACTGAAGCTTTCTTT. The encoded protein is CASSRAVNTEAFF.

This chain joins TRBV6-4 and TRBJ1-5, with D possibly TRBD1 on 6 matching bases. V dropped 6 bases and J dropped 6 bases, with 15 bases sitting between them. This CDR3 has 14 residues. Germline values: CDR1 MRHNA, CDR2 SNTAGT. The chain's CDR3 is CASSEGGVGQPQHF. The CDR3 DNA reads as TGTGCCAGCAGCGAAGGGGGAGTGGGTCAGCCCCAGCATTTT.

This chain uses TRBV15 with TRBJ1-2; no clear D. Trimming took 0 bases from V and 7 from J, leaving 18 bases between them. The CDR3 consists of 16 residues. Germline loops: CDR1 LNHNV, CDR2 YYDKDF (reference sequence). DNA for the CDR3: TGTGCCACCAGCAGAGATTTGGGCGGTGGGAGTTTTGGCTACACCTTC. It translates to CATSRDLGGGSFGYTF.

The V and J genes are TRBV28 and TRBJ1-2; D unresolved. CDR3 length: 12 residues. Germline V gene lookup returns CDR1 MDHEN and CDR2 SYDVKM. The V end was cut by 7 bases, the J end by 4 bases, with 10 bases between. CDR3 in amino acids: CASIESGYGYTF. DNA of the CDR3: TGTGCCAGCATTGAGTCCGGCTATGGCTACACCTTC.

For the CDR3, the DNA is TGTGCCACGAGTAGCGCGGGCGAATACAATGAGCAGTTCTTC. Residues: CATSSAGEYNEQFF. V gene TRBV10-3 combines with J gene TRBJ2-1; tentative D call: TRBD2 (5 bases). Between the trimmed V and J ends, which lost 10 bases and 4 bases, there was a span of 17 bases. This CDR3 region has 14 residues. Germline CDR1 and CDR2: ENHRY and SYGVKD.

Here the CDR3 reads CASSPGPGQRLYEQYF. For the CDR3, the DNA is TGTGCCAGCAGCCCTGGACCGGGACAACGGTTATACGAGCAGTACTTC. V gene TRBV3-1 (or the pseudogene TRBV3-2) combines with J gene TRBJ2-7; D possibly corresponds to TRBD1 (6 bases). Trimming shortened V by 4 bases and J by 4 bases, and 20 bases separated the two germline ends. The CDR3 is made up of 16 amino acids. The germline gives CDR1 LGHDT, CDR2 YNNKEL (reference sequence).

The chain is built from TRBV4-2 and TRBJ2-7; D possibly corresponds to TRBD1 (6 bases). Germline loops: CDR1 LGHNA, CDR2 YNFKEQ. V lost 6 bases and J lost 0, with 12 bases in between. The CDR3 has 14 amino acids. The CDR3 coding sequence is TGTGCCAGCAGGACTACAGGGAGCTCCTACGAGCAGTACTTC. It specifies CASRTTGSSYEQYF.

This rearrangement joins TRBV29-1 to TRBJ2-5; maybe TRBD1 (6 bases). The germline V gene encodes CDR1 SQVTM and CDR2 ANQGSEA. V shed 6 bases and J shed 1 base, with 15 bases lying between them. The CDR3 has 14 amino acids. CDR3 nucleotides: TGCAGCGTGCCATCGGGACACCTCCAAGAGACCCAGTACTTC. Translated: CSVPSGHLQETQYF.

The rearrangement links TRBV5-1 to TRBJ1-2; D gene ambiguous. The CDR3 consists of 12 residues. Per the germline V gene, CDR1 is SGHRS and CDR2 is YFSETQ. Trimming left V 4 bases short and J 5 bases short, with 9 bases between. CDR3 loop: CASSVDKYGYTF. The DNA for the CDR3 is TGCGCCAGCAGCGTAGACAAGTATGGCTACACCTTC.

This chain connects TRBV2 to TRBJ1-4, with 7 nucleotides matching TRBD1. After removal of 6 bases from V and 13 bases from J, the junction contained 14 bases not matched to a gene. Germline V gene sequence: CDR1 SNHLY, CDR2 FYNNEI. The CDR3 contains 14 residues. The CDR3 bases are TGTGCCAGCAGCGGACAGGCCGAAATCAGCGGACTGTTTTTT. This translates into CASSGQAEISGLFF.

CDR3 bases: TGTGCCAGCAGCTCTGACACCCGGGGCACTGAAGCTTTCTTT. As protein: CASSSDTRGTEAFF. This rearrangement joins TRBV5-4 to TRBJ1-1; D unclear. V was pared by 3 bases and J by 4 bases, with 13 bases between. The CDR3 is 14 amino acids. Germline V gives CDR1 SGHNT, CDR2 YYREEE (reference sequence).

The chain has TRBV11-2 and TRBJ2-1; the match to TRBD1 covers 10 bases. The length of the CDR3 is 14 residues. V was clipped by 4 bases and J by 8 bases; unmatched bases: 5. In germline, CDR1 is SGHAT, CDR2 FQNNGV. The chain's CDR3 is CASSYQTGGYEQFF. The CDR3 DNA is TGTGCCAGCAGCTATCAGACAGGGGGCTATGAGCAGTTCTTC.

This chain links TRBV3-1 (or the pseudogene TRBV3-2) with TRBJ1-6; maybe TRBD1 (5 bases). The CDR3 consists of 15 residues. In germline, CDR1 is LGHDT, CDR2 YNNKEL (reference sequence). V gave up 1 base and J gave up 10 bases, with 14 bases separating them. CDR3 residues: CASSQGAGLGSPLHF. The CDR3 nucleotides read TGTGCCAGCAGCCAAGGAGCAGGGCTAGGCTCACCCCTCCACTTT.

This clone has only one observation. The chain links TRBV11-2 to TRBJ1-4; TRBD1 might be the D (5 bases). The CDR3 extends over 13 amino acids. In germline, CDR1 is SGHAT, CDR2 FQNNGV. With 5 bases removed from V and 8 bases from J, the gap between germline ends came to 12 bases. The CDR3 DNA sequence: TGTGCCAGCAGCCCAGGGAATAAGGAAAAACTGTTTTTT. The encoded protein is CASSPGNKEKLFF.

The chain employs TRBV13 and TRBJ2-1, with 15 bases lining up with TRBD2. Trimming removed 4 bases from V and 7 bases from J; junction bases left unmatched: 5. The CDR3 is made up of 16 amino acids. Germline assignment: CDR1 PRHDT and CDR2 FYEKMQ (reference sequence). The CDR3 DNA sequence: TGTGCCAGCAGCTCCGGACTAGCGGGAGGGTTGAATGAGCAGTTCTTC. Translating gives CASSSGLAGGLNEQFF.

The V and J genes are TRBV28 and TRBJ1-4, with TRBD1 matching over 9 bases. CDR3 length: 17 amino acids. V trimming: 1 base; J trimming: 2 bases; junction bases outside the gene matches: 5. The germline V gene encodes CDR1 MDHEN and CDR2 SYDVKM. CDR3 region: CASSLSGTGYTNEKLFF. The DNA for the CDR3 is TGTGCCAGCAGTTTATCGGGGACAGGGTATACTAATGAAAAACTGTTTTTT.

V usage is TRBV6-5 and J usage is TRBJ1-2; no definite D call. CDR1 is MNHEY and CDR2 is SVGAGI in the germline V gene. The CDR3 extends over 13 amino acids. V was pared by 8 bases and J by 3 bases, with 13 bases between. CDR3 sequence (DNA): TGTGCCAGCGGCAAGACTCAAGACTATGGCTACACCTTC. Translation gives CASGKTQDYGYTF.

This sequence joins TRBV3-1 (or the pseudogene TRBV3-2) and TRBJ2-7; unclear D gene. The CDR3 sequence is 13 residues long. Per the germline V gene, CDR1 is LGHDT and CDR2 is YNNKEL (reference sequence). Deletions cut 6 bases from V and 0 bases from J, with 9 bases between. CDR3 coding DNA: TGTGCCAGCAGTCCTTACAGCTCCTACGAGCAGTACTTC. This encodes CASSPYSSYEQYF.

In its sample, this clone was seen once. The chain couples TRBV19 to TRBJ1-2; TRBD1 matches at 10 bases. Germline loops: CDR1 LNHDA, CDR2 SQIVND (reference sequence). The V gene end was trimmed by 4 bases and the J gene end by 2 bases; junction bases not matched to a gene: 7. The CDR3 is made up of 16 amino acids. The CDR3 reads CASSNRRDRGNYGYTF. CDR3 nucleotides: TGTGCCAGTAGTAACCGCCGGGACAGGGGAAACTATGGCTACACCTTC.

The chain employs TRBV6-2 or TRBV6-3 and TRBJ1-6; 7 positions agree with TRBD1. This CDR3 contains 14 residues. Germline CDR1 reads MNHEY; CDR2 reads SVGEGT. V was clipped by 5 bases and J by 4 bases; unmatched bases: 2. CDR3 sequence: CASSGTVYNSPLHF. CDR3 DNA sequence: TGTGCCAGCAGTGGGACAGTATATAATTCACCCCTCCACTTT.

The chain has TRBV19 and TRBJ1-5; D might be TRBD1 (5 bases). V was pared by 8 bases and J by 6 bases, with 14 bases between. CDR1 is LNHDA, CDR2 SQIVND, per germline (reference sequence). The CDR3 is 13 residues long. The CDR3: CASGGGSSQPQHF. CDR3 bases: TGTGCCAGTGGGGGGGGGTCTAGTCAGCCCCAGCATTTT.

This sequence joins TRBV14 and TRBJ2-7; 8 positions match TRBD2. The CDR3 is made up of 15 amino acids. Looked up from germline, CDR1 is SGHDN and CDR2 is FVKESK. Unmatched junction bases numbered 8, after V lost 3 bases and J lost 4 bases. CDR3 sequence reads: CASSHGPAGEYEQYF. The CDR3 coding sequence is TGTGCCAGCAGCCATGGTCCAGCGGGAGAGTACGAGCAGTACTTC.

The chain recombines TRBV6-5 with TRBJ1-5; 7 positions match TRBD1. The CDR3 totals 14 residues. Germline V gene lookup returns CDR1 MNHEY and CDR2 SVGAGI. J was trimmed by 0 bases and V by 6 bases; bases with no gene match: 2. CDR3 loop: CASRTGSSNQPQHF. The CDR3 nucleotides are TGTGCCAGCAGGACAGGGAGTAGCAATCAGCCCCAGCATTTT.

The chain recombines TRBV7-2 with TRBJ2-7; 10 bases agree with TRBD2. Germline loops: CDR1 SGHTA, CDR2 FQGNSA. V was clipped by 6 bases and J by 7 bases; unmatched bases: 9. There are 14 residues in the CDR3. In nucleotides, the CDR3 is TGTGCCAGCAGTGCCATTCTAGCGGGAGTTGAGCAGTACTTC. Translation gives CASSAILAGVEQYF.

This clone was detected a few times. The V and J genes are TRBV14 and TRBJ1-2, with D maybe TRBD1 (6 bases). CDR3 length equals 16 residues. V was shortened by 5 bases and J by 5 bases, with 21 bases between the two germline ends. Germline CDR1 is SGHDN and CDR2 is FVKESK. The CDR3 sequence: CASSTYRTAAPYGYTF. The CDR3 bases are TGTGCCAGCAGCACCTACCGGACAGCCGCTCCATATGGCTACACCTTC.

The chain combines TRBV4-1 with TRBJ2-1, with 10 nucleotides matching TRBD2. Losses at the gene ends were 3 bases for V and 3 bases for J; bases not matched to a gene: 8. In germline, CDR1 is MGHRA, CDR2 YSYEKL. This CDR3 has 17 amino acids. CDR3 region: CASSQDTSGAFYNEQFF. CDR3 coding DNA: TGCGCCAGCAGCCAGGATACTAGCGGGGCCTTCTACAATGAGCAGTTCTTC.